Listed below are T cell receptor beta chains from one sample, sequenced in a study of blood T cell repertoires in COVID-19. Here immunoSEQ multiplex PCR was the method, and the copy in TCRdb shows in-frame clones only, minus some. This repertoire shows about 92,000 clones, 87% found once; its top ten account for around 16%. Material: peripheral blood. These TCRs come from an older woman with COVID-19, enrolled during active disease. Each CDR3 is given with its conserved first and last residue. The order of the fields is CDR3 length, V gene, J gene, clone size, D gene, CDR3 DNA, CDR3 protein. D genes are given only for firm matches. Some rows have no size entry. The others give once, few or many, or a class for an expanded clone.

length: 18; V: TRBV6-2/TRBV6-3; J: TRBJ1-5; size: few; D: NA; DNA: TGTGCCAGCAGTTACGATACGGGAAAAGCCTATAGCAATCAGCCCCAGCATTTT; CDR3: CASSYDTGKAYSNQPQHF
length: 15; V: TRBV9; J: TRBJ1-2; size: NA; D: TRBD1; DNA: TGTGCCAGCAGCTCACACGACAGGGGAAACTATGGCTACACCTTC; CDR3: CASSSHDRGNYGYTF
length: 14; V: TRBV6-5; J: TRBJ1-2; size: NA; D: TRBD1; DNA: TGTGCCAGCAGTTCCGGACAGGGCAGCTATGGCTACACCTTC; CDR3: CASSSGQGSYGYTF
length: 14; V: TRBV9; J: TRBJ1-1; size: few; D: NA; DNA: TGTGCCAGCAGCGTAGGCACGGGGAACACTGAAGCTTTCTTT; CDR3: CASSVGTGNTEAFF
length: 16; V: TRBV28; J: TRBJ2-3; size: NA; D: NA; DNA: TGTGCCAGCAGTTTAGCCCCCGGGGGAAGGACAGATACGCAGTATTTT; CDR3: CASSLAPGGRTDTQYF
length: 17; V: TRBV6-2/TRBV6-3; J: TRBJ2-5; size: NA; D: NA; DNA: TGTGCCAGCAGCCCCGGACAGCTCCGCAGCCCCCAAGAGACCCAGTACTTC; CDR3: CASSPGQLRSPQETQYF
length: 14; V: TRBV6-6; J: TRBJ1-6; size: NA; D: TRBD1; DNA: TGTGCCAGCAGTTACCGACAGGGGGATTCACCCCTCCACTTT; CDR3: CASSYRQGDSPLHF
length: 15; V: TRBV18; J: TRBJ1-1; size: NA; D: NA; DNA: TGTGCCAGCTCACCTGTGGGGGGGCCGGGCACTGAAGCTTTCTTT; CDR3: CASSPVGGPGTEAFF
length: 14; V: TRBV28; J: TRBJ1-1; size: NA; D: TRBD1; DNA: TGTGCCAGCAGTTCCGGGACAGGGTGGACTGAAGCTTTCTTT; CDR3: CASSSGTGWTEAFF
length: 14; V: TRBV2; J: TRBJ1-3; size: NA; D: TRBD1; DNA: TGTGCCAGCAGAGGACAGGTCTCTGGAAACACCATATATTTT; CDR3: CASRGQVSGNTIYF
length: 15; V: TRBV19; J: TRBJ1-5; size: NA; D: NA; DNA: TGTGCCAGTAAGAGGCTGGAGGTCCTCAATCAGCCCCAGCATTTT; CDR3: CASKRLEVLNQPQHF
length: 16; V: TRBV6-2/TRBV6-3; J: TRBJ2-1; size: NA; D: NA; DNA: TGTGCCAGCAGTTACTCGATTACAGGGACATACAATGAGCAGTTCTTC; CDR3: CASSYSITGTYNEQFF
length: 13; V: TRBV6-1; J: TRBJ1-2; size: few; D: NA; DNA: TGTGCCAGCAGTGAAAGGGGGAATGGTGGCTACACCTTC; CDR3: CASSERGNGGYTF
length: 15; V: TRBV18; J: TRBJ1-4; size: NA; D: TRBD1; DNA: TGTGCCAGCTCCCCTAGACAGGGCTTGGATGAAAAACTGTTTTTT; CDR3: CASSPRQGLDEKLFF
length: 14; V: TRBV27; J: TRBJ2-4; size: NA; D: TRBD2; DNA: TGTGCCAGCAGTCCAATAGCGGGGGGTTACATTCAGTACTTC; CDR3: CASSPIAGGYIQYF
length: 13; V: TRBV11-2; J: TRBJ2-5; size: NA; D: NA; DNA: TGTGCCAGCAGCTCCGGGTACCAAGAGACCCAGTACTTC; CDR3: CASSSGYQETQYF
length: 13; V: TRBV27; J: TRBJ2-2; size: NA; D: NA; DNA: TGTGCCAGCAGTTTATTACGCGCCGGGGAGCTGTTTTTT; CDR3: CASSLLRAGELFF
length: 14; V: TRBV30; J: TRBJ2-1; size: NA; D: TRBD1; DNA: TGTGCCTGGGGGACAGCCATTAACTTCAATGAGCAGTTCTTC; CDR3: CAWGTAINFNEQFF
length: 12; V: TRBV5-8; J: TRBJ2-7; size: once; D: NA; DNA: TGTGCCAGCAGCTTGAACGGGGTCGAGCAGTACTTC; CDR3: CASSLNGVEQYF
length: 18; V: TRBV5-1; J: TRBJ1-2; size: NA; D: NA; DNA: TGCGCCAGCAGCTTGGGTGCCAGGGGACCTAGAGCTAACTATGGCTACACCTTC; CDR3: CASSLGARGPRANYGYTF
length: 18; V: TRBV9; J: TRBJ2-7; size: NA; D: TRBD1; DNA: TGTGCCAGCAGCGGGCAGCTCGACAGGGGAAGTGGCTCCTACGAGCAGTACTTC; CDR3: CASSGQLDRGSGSYEQYF
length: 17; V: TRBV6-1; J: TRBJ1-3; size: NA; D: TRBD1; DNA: TGTGCCAGCAGTGATAGCGGGACAGGGCCCTCTGGAAACACCATATATTTT; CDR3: CASSDSGTGPSGNTIYF
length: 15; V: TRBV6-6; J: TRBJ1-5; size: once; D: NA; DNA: TGTGCCAGCAGTTACATCAGGGGTAGCAATCAGCCCCAGCATTTT; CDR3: CASSYIRGSNQPQHF
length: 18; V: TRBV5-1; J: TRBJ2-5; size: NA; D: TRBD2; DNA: TGCGCCAGCAGCTTGGGGACTAGCGGGGGACGGGGTCAAGAGACCCAGTACTTC; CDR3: CASSLGTSGGRGQETQYF
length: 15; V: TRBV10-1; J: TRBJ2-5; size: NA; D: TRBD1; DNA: TGCGCCAGCAGTGAGTCCTGGGACAGGGAAGAGACCCAGTACTTC; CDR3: CASSESWDREETQYF
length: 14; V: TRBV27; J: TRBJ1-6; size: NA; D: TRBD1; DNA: TGTGCCAGCAGCCAGGACAGGGATGGTTCACCCCTCCACTTT; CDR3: CASSQDRDGSPLHF
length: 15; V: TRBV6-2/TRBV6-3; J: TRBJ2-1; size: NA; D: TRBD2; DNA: TGTGCCAGCAGTTCCGGGACTAGCGGATACAATGAGCAGTTCTTC; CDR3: CASSSGTSGYNEQFF
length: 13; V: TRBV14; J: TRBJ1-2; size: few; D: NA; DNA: TGTGCCAGCAGCCTGCAGGGGAGCTATGGCTACACCTTC; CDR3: CASSLQGSYGYTF
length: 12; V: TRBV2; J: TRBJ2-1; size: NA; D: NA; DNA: TGTGCCAGCACGTTAGGGGACAATGAGCAGTTCTTC; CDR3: CASTLGDNEQFF
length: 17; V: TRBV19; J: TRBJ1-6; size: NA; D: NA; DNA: TGTGCCAGTAGTATAGGTCCTTCGGGGACAAACAATTCACCCCTCCACTTT; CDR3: CASSIGPSGTNNSPLHF
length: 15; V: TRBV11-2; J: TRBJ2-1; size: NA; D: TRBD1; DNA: TGTGCCAGCAGCTACAGGGGTCCAGGGATGAATGAGCAGTTCTTC; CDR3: CASSYRGPGMNEQFF
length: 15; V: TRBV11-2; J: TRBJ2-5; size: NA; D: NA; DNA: TGTGCCAGCAGCTTAGGAGGTAGCCGCCAAGAGACCCAGTACTTC; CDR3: CASSLGGSRQETQYF
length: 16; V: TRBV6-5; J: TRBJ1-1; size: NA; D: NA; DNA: TGTGCCAGCAGTTACGATCGCCTATCGGGGAACACTGAAGCTTTCTTT; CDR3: CASSYDRLSGNTEAFF
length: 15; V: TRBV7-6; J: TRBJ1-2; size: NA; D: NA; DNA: TGTGCCAGCGGCGCGGGCAGGTTACTTTTTGGAGGCTACACCTTC; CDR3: CASGAGRLLFGGYTF
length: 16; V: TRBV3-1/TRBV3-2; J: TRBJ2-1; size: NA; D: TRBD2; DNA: TGTGCCAGCAGCCAAGTAGGTGGTAGCGGGGGCTACAAGCAGTTCTTC; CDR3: CASSQVGGSGGYKQFF
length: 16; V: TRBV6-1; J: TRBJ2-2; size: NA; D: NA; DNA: TGTGCCAGCAGTGAAGAGATAAGGACACACACCGGGGAGCTGTTTTTT; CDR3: CASSEEIRTHTGELFF
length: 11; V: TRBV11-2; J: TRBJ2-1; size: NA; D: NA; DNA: TGTGCCAGCAGCCCTAGGGAGGAGCAGTTCTTC; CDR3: CASSPREEQFF
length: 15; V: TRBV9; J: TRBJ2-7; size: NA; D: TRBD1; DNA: TGTGCCAGCAGCGTAGCTGGGACAGGGCCCTACGAGCAGTACTTC; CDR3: CASSVAGTGPYEQYF
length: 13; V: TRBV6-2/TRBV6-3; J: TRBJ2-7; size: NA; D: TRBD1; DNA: TGTGCCAGCAGCACCCCGGGACAGACCGAGCAGTACTTC; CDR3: CASSTPGQTEQYF
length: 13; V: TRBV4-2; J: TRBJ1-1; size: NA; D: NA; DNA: TGTGCCAGCGCATGGGGGCGGAACACTGAAGCTTTCTTT; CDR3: CASAWGRNTEAFF
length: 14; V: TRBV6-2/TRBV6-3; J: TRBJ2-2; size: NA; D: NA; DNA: TGTGCCAGCAGTTATCACTCGAACACCGGGGAGCTGTTTTTT; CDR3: CASSYHSNTGELFF
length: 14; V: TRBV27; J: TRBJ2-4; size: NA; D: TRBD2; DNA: TGTGCCAGCAGTTTCCTAGCGGGGGATGGCATTCAGTACTTC; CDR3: CASSFLAGDGIQYF
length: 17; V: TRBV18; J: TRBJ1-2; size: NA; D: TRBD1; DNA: TGTGCCAGCTCACCGGATGCCGGGCAGGGGGGAGCCTATGGCTACACCTTC; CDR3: CASSPDAGQGGAYGYTF
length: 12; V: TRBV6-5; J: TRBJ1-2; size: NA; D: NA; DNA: TGTGCCAGCAGTTACTTCGCCGGGGGCTACACCTTC; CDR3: CASSYFAGGYTF
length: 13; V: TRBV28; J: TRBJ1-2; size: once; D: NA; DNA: TGTGCCAGCAGTCCCTTGAATCGGGGAGGGTTCACCTTC; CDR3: CASSPLNRGGFTF
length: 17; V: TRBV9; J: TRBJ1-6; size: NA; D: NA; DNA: TGTGCCAGCAGCGTAGGACCTCGGGGGTCCTATAATTCACCCCTCCACTTT; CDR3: CASSVGPRGSYNSPLHF
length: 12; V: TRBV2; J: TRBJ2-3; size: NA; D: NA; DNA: TGTGCCAGCAGCCAAAACAGAGATACGCAGTATTTT; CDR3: CASSQNRDTQYF
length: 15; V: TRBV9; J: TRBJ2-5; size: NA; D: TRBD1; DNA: TGTGCCAGCAGCGTAGTGTGGGGGACAGAAGAGACCCAGTACTTC; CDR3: CASSVVWGTEETQYF
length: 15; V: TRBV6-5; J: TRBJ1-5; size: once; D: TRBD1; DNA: TGTGCCAGCAGTTACGGACAGGGGAGCAATCAGCCCCAGCATTTT; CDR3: CASSYGQGSNQPQHF
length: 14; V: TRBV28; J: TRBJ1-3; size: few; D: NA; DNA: TGTGCCAGCAGTTTACTCAGGATCGGAAACACCATATATTTT; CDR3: CASSLLRIGNTIYF
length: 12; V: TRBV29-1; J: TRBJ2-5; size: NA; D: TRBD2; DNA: TGCAGCGTTCGGGGACTACAAGAGACCCAGTACTTC; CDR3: CSVRGLQETQYF
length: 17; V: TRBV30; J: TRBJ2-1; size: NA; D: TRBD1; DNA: TGTGCCTGGGGAAAAGTCAGGGCAGGGGGTGACTACAATGAGCAGTTCTTC; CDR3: CAWGKVRAGGDYNEQFF